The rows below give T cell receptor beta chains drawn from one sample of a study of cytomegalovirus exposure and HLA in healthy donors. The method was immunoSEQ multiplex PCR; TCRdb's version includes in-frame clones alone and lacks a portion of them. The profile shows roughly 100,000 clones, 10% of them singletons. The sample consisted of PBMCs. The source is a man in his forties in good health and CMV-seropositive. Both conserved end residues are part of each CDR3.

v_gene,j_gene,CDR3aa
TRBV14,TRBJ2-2,CASSQLTNHIGELFF
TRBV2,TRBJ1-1,CASSEQNTEAFF
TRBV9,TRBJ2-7,CASSLLGGEQYF
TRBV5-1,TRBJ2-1,CASSLAGLGGDEQFF
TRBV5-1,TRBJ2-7,CASSKEDGSGEQYF
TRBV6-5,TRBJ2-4,CASSETKNIQYF
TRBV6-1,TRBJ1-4,CASSARATNEKLFF
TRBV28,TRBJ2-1,CASSFGQSSYNEQFF
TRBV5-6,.,CASSGGTSGRLEQYF
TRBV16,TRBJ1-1,CASSRDRVILNTEAFF
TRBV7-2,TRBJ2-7,CASSIPGTSGRARYEQYF
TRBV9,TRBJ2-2,CASSVEGEVTGELFF
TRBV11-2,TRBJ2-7,CASSSLAGVSYEQYF
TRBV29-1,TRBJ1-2,CSAGLGTGGSNGYTF
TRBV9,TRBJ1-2,CASSVDAGAYGYTF
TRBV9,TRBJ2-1,CASSVDGTRNEQFF
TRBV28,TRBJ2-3,CASSPLAPVKTQYF
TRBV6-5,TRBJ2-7,CASSSPSAGYEQYF
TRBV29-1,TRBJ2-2,CSAEGGTGELFF
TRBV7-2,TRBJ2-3,CASSLLAGGPGDTQYF
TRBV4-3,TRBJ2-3,CASSQDLAGGPDTQYF
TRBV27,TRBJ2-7,CASKPAGPYEQYF
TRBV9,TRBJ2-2,CASSVEGTSAGGELFF
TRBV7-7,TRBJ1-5,CASSAGENQPQHF
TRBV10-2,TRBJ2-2,CASRGRYQTGELFF
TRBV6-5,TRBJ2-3,CASSPQRNTQYF
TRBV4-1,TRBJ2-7,CASSARGAGAPTYEQYF
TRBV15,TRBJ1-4,CATSRGRLNEKLFF
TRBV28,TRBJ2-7,CASSFGQGWEQYF
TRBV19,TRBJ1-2,CASRRDRGYTF
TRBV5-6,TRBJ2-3,CASSLGTQWQYF
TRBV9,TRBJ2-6,CASSNRDRGNYGANVLTF
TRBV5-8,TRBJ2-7,CASSFWDRTYEQYF
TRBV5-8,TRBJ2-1,CASSLTTREQFF
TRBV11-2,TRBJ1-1,CASSSVGTGGKAFF
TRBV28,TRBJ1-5,CASTPSGTVHQPQHF
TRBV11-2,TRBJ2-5,CASSPDRGRETQYF
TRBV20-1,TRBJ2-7,CSAPRRAEQYF
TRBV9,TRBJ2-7,CASSPFGYEQYF